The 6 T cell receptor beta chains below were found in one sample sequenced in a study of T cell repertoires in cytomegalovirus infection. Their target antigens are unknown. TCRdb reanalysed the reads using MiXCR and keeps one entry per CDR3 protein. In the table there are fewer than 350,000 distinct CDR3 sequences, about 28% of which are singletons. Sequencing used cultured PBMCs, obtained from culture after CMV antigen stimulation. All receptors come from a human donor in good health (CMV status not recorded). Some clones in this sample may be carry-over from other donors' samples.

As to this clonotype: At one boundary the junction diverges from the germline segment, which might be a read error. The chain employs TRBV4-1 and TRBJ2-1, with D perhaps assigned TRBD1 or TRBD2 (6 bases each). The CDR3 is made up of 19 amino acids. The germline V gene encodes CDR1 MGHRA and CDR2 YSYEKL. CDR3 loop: CASSQDRGDFSWSYNEQFF. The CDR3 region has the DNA TGTGCCAGCAGCCAAGATAGGGGGGACTTCTCATGGTCCTACAATGAGCAGTTCTTC.

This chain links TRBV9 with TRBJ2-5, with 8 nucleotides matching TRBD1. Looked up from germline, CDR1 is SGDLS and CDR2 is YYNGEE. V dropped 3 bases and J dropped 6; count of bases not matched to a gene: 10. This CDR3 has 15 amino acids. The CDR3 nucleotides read TGTGCCAGCAGCGGGGCCAGACAGGGGATCCAGACCCAGTACTTC. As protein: CASSGARQGIQTQYF.

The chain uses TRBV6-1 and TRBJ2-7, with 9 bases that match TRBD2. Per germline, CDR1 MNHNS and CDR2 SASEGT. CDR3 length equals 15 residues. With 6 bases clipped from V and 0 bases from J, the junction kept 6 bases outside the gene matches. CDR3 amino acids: CASRLAGASSYEQYF. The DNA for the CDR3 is TGTGCCAGCAGGTTAGCGGGAGCTAGCTCCTACGAGCAGTACTTC.

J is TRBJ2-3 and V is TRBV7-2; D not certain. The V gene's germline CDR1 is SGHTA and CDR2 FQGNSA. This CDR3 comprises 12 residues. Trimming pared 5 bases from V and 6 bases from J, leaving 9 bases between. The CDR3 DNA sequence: TGTGCCAGCAGCGCCTCCGGGGATACGCAGTATTTT. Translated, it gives CASSASGDTQYF.

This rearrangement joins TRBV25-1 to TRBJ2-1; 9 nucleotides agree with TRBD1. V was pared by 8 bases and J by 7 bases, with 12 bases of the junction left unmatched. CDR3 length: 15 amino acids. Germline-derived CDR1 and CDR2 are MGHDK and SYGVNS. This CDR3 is CASSQTGGYANEQFF. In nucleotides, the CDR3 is TGTGCCAGCTCTCAAACAGGGGGCTATGCGAATGAGCAGTTCTTC.

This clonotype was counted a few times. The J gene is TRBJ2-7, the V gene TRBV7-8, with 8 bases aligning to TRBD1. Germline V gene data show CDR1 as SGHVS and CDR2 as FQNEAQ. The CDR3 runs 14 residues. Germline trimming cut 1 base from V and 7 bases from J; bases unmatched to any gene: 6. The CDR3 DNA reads TGTGCCAGCAGCTTAGTGCAGGGGGCGCTTGAGCAGTACTTC. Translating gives CASSLVQGALEQYF.